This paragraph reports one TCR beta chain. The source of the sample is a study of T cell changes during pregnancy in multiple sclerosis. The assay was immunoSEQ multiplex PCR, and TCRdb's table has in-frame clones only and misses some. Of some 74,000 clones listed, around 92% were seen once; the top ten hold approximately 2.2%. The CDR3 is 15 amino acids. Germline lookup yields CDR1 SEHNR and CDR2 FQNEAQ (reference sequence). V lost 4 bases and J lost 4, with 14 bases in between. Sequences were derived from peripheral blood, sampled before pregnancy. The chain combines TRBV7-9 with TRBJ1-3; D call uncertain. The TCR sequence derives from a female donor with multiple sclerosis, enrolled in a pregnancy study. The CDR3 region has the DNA TGTGCCAGCAGCTCTTACACAGTTACGGGAAACACCATATATTTT. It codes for CASSSYTVTGNTIYF.